This T cell receptor (beta chain) derives from a study of T cells in Graves' hyperthyroidism and ophthalmopathy. Across the study: Any treatment followed the collection of peripheral blood at initial diagnosis. Study-wide results and limits: In the analysis, a 13 V-J model separated ophthalmopathy from stable hyperthyroidism.

Amplified TCR beta CDR3 regions came from RNA transcripts. The TCR CDR3 was amplified in a first-round RT-PCR using the HTBI primer set. MiXCR, run by TCRdb on the multiplex PCR reads, gives a single entry per CDR3 protein. The repertoire includes about 840,000 distinct CDR3 sequences, 35% to 45% of them detected once, and 8.9% sits in the top ten. V gave up 0 bases and J gave up 0 bases, with 8 bases separating them. The CDR3 totals 15 residues. CDR1 and CDR2 (germline): MNHEY, SVGEGT. This clonotype occurred a few times. Its specificity is not known. This TCR was recovered from a man aged 18 to 29 with Graves' hyperthyroidism. The specimen sequenced was blood. V gene TRBV6-2 or TRBV6-3 combines with J gene TRBJ1-1; no reliable D call. The CDR3 sequence is CASSYSRLLNTEAFF. The DNA for the CDR3 is TGTGCCAGCAGTTACTCGCGCCTCCTGAACACTGAAGCTTTCTTT.